The 23 T cell receptor beta chains below come from one sample, sequenced in a study of early T cells in non-severe SARS-CoV-2 infection (dated by TCRdb to about 2021). Library preparation used 5' RACE. Sequencer: NextSeq 500. The public reads were quality trimmed at Q25 with fastp and then assembled into clones with MiXCR by TCRdb, keeping productive beta chains. For every CDR3 protein sequence, its rows merge into one entry that carries the most common genes and DNA. This sample comprises about 18,000 distinct CDR3 sequences, around 6.1% of them detected only once. Of the sample, 6.3% is held by the ten largest clones. Sequencing was performed on whole blood. All receptors derive from an adult who was a healthcare worker with PCR-confirmed SARS-CoV-2 infection or an uninfected control (not recorded which).

In its sample, this clonotype was seen many times. The rearrangement joins TRBV7-8 to TRBJ1-4, with D unclear. Trimming left V 0 bases short and J 4 bases short, with 15 bases between. This CDR3 comprises 17 residues. Germline lookup yields CDR1 SGHVS and CDR2 FQNEAQ. This chain's CDR3 is CASSLAIMGLGNEKLFF. The CDR3 DNA is TGTGCCAGCAGCTTAGCGATAATGGGGTTGGGTAATGAAAAACTGTTTTTT.

The CDR3 bases are TGTGCCAGCAGCTTAACAGGGGGCGAAGATACGCAGTATTTT. It yields the protein CASSLTGGEDTQYF. This rearrangement joins TRBV7-9 to TRBJ2-3; 9 bases fit TRBD1. V gave up 2 bases and J gave up 5 bases; unmatched junction bases: 2. CDR3 length: 14 residues. Germline-derived CDR1 and CDR2 are SEHNR and FQNEAQ (reference sequence).

This clonotype was recorded at least ten times. The rearrangement uses TRBV12-3 or TRBV12-4 and TRBJ1-6, with D possibly TRBD1 on 6 matching bases. The CDR3 is 13 amino acids. V was trimmed by 9 bases and J by 4 bases, leaving 10 bases between them. CDR3 protein: CASTGQYNSPLHF. The CDR3 region has the DNA TGTGCCAGTACTGGACAGTATAATTCACCCCTCCACTTT.

Sample share makes this clonotype medium-sized (0.01 to 0.1%). The J gene is TRBJ2-2, the V gene TRBV12-3 or TRBV12-4; D possibly corresponds to TRBD2 (6 bases). V lost 6 bases and J 0 bases, leaving 11 bases between the germline ends. This CDR3 is built from 15 residues. CDR3 nucleotide sequence: TGTGCCAGCAGCCCAAGACTAGCGAACACCGGGGAGCTGTTTTTT. This sequence encodes CASSPRLANTGELFF.

This clonotype was seen at least ten times. The V and J genes are TRBV7-9 and TRBJ2-3; 7 positions match TRBD2. CDR1 and CDR2 from the germline V gene are SEHNR and FQNEAQ (reference sequence). The CDR3 is 16 amino acids. With 2 bases clipped from V and 2 bases from J, the junction kept 7 bases outside the gene matches. CDR3 nucleotide sequence: TGTGCCAGCAGCTTACTCGAGCGGGAAGACACAGATACGCAGTATTTT. Protein product: CASSLLEREDTDTQYF.

This clonotype is medium-sized within its sample. V usage is TRBV5-6 and J usage is TRBJ2-1; D gene uncertain. V lost 0 bases and J lost 10, with 8 bases in between. Germline V CDR1 and CDR2: SGHDT, YYEEEE. This CDR3 is built from 12 residues. The CDR3 spells CASSLGGIEQFF. CDR3 DNA sequence: TGTGCCAGCAGCTTGGGAGGAATCGAGCAGTTCTTC.

The gene calls are TRBV19 and TRBJ2-7, with 16 positions matching TRBD2. The V and J ends lost 4 bases and 5 bases, in that order; junction bases with no gene match: 8. Germline V gene data show CDR1 as LNHDA and CDR2 as SQIVND (reference sequence). The CDR3 consists of 17 residues. The CDR3 region has the DNA TGTGCCAGTAGTAAGGGACTAGCGGGAGGGCCGAGGAACGAGCAGTACTTC. This sequence encodes CASSKGLAGGPRNEQYF.

This clonotype was found many times. The V call is TRBV20-1, the J call TRBJ2-5; TRBD2 matches at 9 bases. The CDR3 extends over 14 amino acids. J lost 1 base, V lost 1 base, and 1 base had no gene match. Germline CDR1 DFQATT, CDR2 SNEGSKA (reference sequence). The CDR3: CSARGLAVQETQYF. The CDR3 nucleotides read TGCAGTGCTAGAGGACTAGCGGTCCAAGAGACCCAGTACTTC.

This clonotype was found many times. A read error may produce the germline difference seen at one junction end. V and J are TRBV27 and TRBJ2-7; a weak D match, TRBD1 (5 bases). The CDR3 spans 11 residues. From germline, CDR1 is MNHEY and CDR2 SMNVEV (reference sequence). The CDR3 DNA reads as TGTGCCAGCAATTCAGGGATAATGTCAGGCTTC. It encodes CASNSGIMSGF.

This clonotype was detected ten times or more. V usage is TRBV28 and J usage is TRBJ2-1, with TRBD1 matching 8 bases. This CDR3 has 14 amino acids. In germline, CDR1 is MDHEN, CDR2 SYDVKM. V dropped 6 bases and J dropped 2; count of bases not matched to a gene: 3. CDR3 nucleotide sequence: TGTGCCAGCAGGAGACAGGGGACCTACAATGAGCAGTTCTTC. Protein product: CASRRQGTYNEQFF.

This clonotype was seen many times. The V gene is TRBV29-1, the J gene TRBJ1-4, with D possibly TRBD1 on 5 matching bases. Germline V gene lookup returns CDR1 SQVTM and CDR2 ANQGSEA. There are 16 residues in the CDR3. V was pared by 0 bases and J by 2 bases, with 13 bases between. The CDR3 DNA is TGCAGCGTTGAAGAGGGAAGGGACGGGACTAATGAAAAACTGTTTTTT. Its protein product is CSVEEGRDGTNEKLFF.

This clonotype has only a few counts. CDR3 sequence reads: CASSPSSGRGDTQYF. Written as DNA, the CDR3 is TGTGCCAGCAGCCCCAGTAGCGGGAGAGGAGATACGCAGTATTTT. The chain recombines TRBV12-3 or TRBV12-4 with TRBJ2-3, with 9 bases fitting TRBD2. V lost 6 bases and J lost 5; bases outside the gene matches: 9. CDR3 size: 15 residues.

The rearrangement links TRBV6-6 to TRBJ1-5, with D unresolved. V was shortened by 3 bases and J by 2 bases, with 8 bases between the two germline ends. The CDR3 contains 14 residues. Germline lookup yields CDR1 MNHNY and CDR2 SVGAGI (reference sequence). The CDR3 nucleotides are TGTGCCAGCAGTTATGGGCAGGGCAATCAGCCCCAGCATTTT. This gives the protein CASSYGQGNQPQHF.

This clonotype was recorded many times. The chain uses TRBV4-2 and TRBJ2-5, with 9 positions matching TRBD2. CDR3 size: 17 residues. The V gene's germline CDR1 is LGHNA and CDR2 YNFKEQ. V shed 3 bases and J 2 bases; nucleotides not matched to a gene: 10. This CDR3 reads CASSHYGASGDQETQYF. CDR3 nucleotide sequence: TGTGCCAGCAGCCACTACGGGGCTAGCGGGGATCAAGAGACCCAGTACTTC.

This clonotype ranks as medium-sized. The CDR3 DNA reads as TGTGCCAGCAGCGCTAGCGGGATTGACACCGGGGAGCTGTTTTTT. It specifies CASSASGIDTGELFF. The J gene is TRBJ2-2, the V gene TRBV6-4; 9 bases align to TRBD2. The CDR3 runs 15 residues. Germline assignment: CDR1 MRHNA and CDR2 SNTAGT. V gave up 6 bases and J gave up 3 bases; unmatched junction bases: 5.

This clonotype has at least ten counts. This chain connects TRBV20-1 to TRBJ2-2, with a weak D call TRBD1 (5 bases). CDR1 and CDR2 (germline): DFQATT, SNEGSKA (reference sequence). The V and J ends lost 5 bases and 0 bases respectively, with 7 bases between them. The CDR3 totals 13 residues. CDR3 in amino acids: CSAAGPNTGELFF. In DNA, the CDR3 is TGCAGTGCTGCAGGGCCGAACACCGGGGAGCTGTTTTTT.

This clonotype was counted many times. The rearrangement uses TRBV5-1 and TRBJ2-7; 9 nucleotides agree with TRBD2. CDR1 and CDR2 from the germline V gene are SGHRS and YFSETQ. There are 15 residues in the CDR3. Trimming took 4 bases from V and 0 from J; bases not matched to a gene: 5. In nucleotides, the CDR3 is TGCGCCAGCAGCCTGTCGACTAGCGGCTCCTACGAGCAGTACTTC. Protein sequence: CASSLSTSGSYEQYF.

This clonotype was detected ten times or more. V and J are TRBV6-5 and TRBJ2-3; TRBD1 aligns across 7 bases. Trimming cost V 4 bases and J 3 bases; bases outside gene matches: 7. Germline V gene sequence: CDR1 MNHEY, CDR2 SVGAGI. The length of the CDR3 is 15 residues. Here the CDR3 DNA reads TGTGCCAGCAGTTTCCTTGGGACAGTGACAGATACGCAGTATTTT. Protein sequence: CASSFLGTVTDTQYF.

The rearrangement joins TRBV7-9 to TRBJ2-7; TRBD1 or TRBD2 may be the D gene (5 bases each). With 3 bases removed from V and 3 bases from J, the gap between germline ends came to 9 bases. CDR1 SEHNR and CDR2 FQNEAQ come from the germline V gene (reference sequence). This CDR3 region has 13 residues. Here the CDR3 DNA reads TGTGCCAGCAGCTTGGGGGAGAACTACGAGCAGTACTTC. Translating gives CASSLGENYEQYF.

This clonotype is categorized as medium-sized (0.01 to 0.1%). This chain uses TRBV5-1 with TRBJ2-7, with D perhaps TRBD1 (6 bases). V was pared by 2 bases and J by 2 bases, with 14 bases between. CDR3 length equals 15 residues. CDR1 and CDR2 (germline): SGHRS, YFSETQ. This CDR3 is CASSLDGGRAYEQYF. CDR3 DNA: TGCGCCAGCAGCTTAGATGGGGGCAGGGCCTACGAGCAGTACTTC.

This clonotype was observed at least ten times. The rearrangement uses TRBV6-1 and TRBJ1-6; 7 bases match TRBD1. Germline CDR1 MNHNS, CDR2 SASEGT. After removal of 7 bases from V and 3 bases from J, the junction contained 3 bases not matched to a gene. This CDR3 comprises 14 residues. CDR3 region: CASITGVYNSPLHF. The CDR3 bases are TGTGCCAGCATCACAGGGGTCTATAATTCACCCCTCCACTTT.

This clonotype occurred many times. In DNA form, the CDR3 reads TGCAGTGCTAGAGTCTCGGGAGGGCCATACGAGCAGTACTTC. Its translation is CSARVSGGPYEQYF. This chain connects TRBV20-1 to TRBJ2-7, with TRBD2 matching 8 bases. The V gene end was trimmed by 1 base and the J gene end by 4 bases; junction bases not matched to a gene: 6. The CDR3 sequence is 14 residues long. Germline CDR1 is DFQATT and CDR2 is SNEGSKA (reference sequence).

This clonotype was seen only a few times. V usage is TRBV29-1 and J usage is TRBJ2-3; D uncertain. The V end lost 7 bases, the J end lost 6 bases, and 14 bases lay between the germline ends. The germline gives CDR1 SQVTM, CDR2 ANQGSEA. The CDR3 is made up of 12 amino acids. The chain's CDR3 is CSAVTTEDTQYF. Written as DNA, the CDR3 is TGCAGCGCTGTTACGACGGAGGATACGCAGTATTTT.